This T cell receptor (beta chain) is from a study of T cell changes during pregnancy in multiple sclerosis. Assay: immunoSEQ multiplex PCR; the TCRdb copy retains only in-frame clones and omits some. In the table there are about 46,000 clones, 92% of which are singletons. The material sequenced was CD4+ T cells from peripheral blood mononuclear cells, taken after pregnancy. This receptor was identified in a female donor with multiple sclerosis, enrolled in a pregnancy study.

The CDR3 protein is CASSQPEGLAGEADTQYF. The CDR3 bases are TGTGCCAGCAGCCAGCCGGAGGGACTAGCGGGAGAAGCAGATACGCAGTATTTT. The chain employs TRBV7-9 and TRBJ2-3; 14 bases align to TRBD2. Germline trimming cut 5 bases from V and 4 bases from J; bases unmatched to any gene: 11. CDR1 SEHNR and CDR2 FQNEAQ come from the germline V gene (reference sequence). CDR3 length equals 18 residues.